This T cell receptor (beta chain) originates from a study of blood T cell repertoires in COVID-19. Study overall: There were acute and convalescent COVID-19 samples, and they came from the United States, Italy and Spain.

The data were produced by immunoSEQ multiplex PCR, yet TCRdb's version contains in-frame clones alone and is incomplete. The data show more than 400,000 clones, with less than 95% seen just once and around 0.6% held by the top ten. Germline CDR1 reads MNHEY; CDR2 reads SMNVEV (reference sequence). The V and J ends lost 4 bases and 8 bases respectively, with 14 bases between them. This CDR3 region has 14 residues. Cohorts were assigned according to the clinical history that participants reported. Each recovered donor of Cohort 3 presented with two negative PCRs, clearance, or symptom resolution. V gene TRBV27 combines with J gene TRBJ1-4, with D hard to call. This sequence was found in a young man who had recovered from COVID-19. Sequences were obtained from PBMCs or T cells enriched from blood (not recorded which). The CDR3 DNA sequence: TGTGCCAGCAGTTCGCCCAATAGGAGGGAAAAACTGTTTTTT. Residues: CASSSPNRREKLFF.